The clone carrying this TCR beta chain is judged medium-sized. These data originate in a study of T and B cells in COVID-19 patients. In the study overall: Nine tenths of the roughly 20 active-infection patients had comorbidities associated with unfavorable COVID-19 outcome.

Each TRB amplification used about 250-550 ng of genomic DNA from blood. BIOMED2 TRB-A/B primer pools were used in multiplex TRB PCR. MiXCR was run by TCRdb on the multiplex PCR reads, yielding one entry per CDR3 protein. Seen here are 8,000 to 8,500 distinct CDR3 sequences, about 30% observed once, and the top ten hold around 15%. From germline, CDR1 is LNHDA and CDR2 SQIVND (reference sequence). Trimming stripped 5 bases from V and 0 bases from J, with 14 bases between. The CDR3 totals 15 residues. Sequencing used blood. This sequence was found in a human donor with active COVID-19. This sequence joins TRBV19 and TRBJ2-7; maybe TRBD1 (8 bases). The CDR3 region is CASSLQGEGSYEQYF. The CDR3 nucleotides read TGTGCCAGTAGTTTACAGGGGGAGGGCTCCTACGAGCAGTACTTC.